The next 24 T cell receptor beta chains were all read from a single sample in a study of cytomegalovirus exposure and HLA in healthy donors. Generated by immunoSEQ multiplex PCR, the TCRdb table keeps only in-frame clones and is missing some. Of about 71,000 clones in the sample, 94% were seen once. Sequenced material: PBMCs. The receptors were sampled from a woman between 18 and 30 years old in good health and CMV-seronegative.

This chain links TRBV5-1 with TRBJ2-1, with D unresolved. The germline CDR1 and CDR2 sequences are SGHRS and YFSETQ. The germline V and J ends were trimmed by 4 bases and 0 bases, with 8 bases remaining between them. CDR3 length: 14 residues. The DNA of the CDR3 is TGCGCCAGCAGCGCTGCTAGCTCCTACAATGAGCAGTTCTTC. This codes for CASSAASSYNEQFF.

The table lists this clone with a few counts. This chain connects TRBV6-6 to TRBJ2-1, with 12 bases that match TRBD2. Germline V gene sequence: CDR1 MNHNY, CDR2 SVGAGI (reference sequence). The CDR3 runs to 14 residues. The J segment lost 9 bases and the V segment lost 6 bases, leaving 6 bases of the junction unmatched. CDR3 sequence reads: CASRPSGRAFEQFF. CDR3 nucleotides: TGTGCCAGCAGGCCTAGCGGGAGGGCCTTTGAGCAGTTCTTC.

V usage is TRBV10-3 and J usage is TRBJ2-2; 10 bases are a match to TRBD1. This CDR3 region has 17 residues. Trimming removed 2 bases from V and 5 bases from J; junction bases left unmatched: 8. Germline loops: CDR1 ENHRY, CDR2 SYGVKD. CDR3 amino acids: CAISETGQGRGTGELFF. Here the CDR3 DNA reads TGTGCCATCAGTGAGACGGGACAGGGGAGAGGAACCGGGGAGCTGTTTTTT.

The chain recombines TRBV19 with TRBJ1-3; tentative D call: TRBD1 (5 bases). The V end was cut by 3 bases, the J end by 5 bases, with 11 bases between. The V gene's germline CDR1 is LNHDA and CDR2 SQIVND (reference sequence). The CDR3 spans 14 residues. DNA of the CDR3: TGTGCCAGTAGTATTCAGGGCGGGAGAAACACCATATATTTT. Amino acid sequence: CASSIQGGRNTIYF. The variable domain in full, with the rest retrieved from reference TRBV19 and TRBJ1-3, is DGGITQSPKYLFRKEGQNVTLSCEQNLNHDAMYWYRQDPGQGLRLIYYSQIVNDFQKGDIAEGYSVSREKKESFPLTVTSAQKNPTAFYLCASSIQGGRNTIYFGEGSWLTVV.

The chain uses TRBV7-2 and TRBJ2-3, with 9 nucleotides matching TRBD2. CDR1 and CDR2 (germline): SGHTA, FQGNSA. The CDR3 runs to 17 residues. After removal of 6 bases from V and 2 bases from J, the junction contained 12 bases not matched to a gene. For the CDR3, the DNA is TGTGCCAGCAGTTTCAGCGGGGGGCCCACCATCACAGATACGCAGTATTTT. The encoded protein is CASSFSGGPTITDTQYF.

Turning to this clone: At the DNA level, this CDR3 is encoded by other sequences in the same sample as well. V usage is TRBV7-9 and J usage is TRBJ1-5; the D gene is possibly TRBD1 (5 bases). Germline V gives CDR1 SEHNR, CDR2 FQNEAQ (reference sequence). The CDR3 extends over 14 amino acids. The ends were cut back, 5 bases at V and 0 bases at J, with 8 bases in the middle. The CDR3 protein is CASSLDSSNQPQHF. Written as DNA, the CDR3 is TGTGCCAGCAGCCTAGACAGTAGCAATCAGCCCCAGCATTTT. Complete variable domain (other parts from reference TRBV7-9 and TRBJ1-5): DTGVSQNPRHKITKRGQNVTFRCDPISEHNRLYWYRQTLGQGPEFLTYFQNEAQLEKSRLLSDRFSAERPKGSFSTLEIQRTEQGDSAMYLCASSLDSSNQPQHFGDGTRLSIL.

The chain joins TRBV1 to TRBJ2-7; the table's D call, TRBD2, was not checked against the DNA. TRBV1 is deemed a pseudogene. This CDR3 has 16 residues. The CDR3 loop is CTSSQDLAGASYEQYF. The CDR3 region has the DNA TGCACCAGCAGCCAAGACCTAGCGGGAGCCTCCTACGAGCAGTACTTC.

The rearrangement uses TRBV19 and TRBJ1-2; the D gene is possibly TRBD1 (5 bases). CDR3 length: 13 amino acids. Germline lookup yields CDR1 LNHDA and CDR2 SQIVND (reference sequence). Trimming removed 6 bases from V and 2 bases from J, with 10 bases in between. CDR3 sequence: CASSPGLNYGYTF. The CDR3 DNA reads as TGTGCCAGTAGCCCAGGGTTGAACTATGGCTACACCTTC.

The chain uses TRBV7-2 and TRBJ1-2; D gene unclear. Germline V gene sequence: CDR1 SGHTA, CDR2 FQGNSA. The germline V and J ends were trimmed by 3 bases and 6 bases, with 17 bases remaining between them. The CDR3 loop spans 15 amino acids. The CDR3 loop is CASSFSVAWANGYTF. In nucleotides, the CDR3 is TGTGCCAGCAGCTTTTCGGTGGCATGGGCTAATGGCTACACCTTC.

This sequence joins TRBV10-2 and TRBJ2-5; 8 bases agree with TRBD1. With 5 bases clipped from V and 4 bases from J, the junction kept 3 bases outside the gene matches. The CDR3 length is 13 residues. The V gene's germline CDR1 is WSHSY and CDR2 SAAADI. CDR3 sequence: CASSPTGGETQYF. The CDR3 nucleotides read TGCGCCAGCAGTCCTACAGGGGGAGAGACCCAGTACTTC.

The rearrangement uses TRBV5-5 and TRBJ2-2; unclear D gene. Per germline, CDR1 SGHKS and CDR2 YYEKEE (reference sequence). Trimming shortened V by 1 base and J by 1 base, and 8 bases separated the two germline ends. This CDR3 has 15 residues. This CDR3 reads CASSLMAGNTGELFF. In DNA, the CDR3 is TGTGCCAGCAGCTTGATGGCAGGGAACACCGGGGAGCTGTTTTTT.

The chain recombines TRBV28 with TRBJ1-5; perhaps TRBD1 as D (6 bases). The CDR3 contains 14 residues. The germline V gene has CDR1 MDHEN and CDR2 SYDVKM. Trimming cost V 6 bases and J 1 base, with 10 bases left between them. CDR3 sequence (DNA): TGTGCCAGCAGACAGGGAGGGAGCAATCAGCCCCAGCATTTT. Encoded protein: CASRQGGSNQPQHF.

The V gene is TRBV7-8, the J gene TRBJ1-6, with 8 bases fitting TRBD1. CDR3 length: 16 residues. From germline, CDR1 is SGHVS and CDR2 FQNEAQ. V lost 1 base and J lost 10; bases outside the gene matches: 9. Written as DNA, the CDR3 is TGTGCCAGCAGCTTAGGTTCCGGACAGGGAAACTCACCCCTCCACTTT. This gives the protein CASSLGSGQGNSPLHF.

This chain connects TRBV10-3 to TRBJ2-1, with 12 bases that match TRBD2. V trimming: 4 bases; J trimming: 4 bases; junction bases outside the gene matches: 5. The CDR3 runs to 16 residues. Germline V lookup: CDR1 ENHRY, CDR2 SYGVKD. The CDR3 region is CAISALAGGPYNEQFF. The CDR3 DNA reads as TGTGCCATCAGTGCACTAGCGGGAGGCCCGTACAATGAGCAGTTCTTC.

The CDR3 reads CASSQKGDRNTGELFF. The CDR3 DNA follows: TGTGCCAGCAGCCAAAAAGGGGACAGGAACACCGGGGAGCTGTTTTTT. V and J are TRBV4-2 and TRBJ2-2, with 7 positions matching TRBD1. Trimming cost V 2 bases and J 1 base; bases outside gene matches: 4. This CDR3 has 16 residues. Germline lookup yields CDR1 LGHNA and CDR2 YNFKEQ.

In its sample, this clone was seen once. The CDR3 spells CASSRRTGYNEQFF. In nucleotides, the CDR3 is TGTGCCAGCAGCCGTCGGACAGGGTACAATGAGCAGTTCTTC. The chain carries TRBV25-1 and TRBJ2-1; 8 nucleotides agree with TRBD1. The CDR3 is 14 residues long. The germline CDR1 and CDR2 sequences are MGHDK and SYGVNS. V was clipped by 6 bases and J by 4 bases; unmatched bases: 5. The full variable domain, with the rest looked up from reference TRBV25-1 and TRBJ2-1, is EADIYQTPRYLVIGTGKKITLECSQTMGHDKMYWYQQDPGMELHLIHYSYGVNSTEKGDLSSESTVSRIRTEHFPLTLESARPSHTSQYLCASSRRTGYNEQFFGPGTRLTVL.

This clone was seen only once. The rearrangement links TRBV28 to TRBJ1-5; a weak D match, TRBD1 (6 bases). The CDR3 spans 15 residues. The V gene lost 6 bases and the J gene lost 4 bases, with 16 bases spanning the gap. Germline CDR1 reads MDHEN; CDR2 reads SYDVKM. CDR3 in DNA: TGTGCCAGCAGGTACCACGGGACAACTAATCAGCCCCAGCATTTT. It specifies CASRYHGTTNQPQHF.

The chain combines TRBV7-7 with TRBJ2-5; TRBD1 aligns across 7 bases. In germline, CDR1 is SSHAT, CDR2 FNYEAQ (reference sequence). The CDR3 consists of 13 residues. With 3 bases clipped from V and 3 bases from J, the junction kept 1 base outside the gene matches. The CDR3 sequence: CASSLTGKETQYF. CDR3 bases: TGTGCCAGCAGCTTGACAGGGAAAGAGACCCAGTACTTC.

DNA for the CDR3: TGCAGCGTTGAATATTTGGTAGCGGGGAATGAGCAGTTCTTC. Amino acid sequence: CSVEYLVAGNEQFF. V is TRBV29-1 and J is TRBJ2-1, with 8 bases identical to TRBD2. Per germline, CDR1 SQVTM and CDR2 ANQGSEA. Germline trimming cut 2 bases from V and 7 bases from J; bases unmatched to any gene: 7. The CDR3 totals 14 residues.

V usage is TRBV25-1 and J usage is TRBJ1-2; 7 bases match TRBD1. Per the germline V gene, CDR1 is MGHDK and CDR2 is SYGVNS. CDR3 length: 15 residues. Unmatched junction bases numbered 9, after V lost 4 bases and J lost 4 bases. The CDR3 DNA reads TGTGCCAGCAGTGCCAGGGGGGCATTCGGCTATGGCTACACCTTC. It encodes CASSARGAFGYGYTF.

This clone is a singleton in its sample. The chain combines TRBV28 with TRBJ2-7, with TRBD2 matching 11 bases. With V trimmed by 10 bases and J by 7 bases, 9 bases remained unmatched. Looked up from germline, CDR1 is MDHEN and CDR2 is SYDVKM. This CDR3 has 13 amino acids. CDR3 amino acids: CATLGLAGGEQYF. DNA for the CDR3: TGTGCCACCCTCGGGCTAGCGGGAGGTGAGCAGTACTTC.

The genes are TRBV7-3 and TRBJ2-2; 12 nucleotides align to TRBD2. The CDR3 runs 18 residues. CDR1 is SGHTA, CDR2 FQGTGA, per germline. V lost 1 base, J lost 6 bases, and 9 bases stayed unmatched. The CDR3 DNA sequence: TGTGCCAGCAGCTTAAGACTAGCGGGAGACGGCACGGCCGGGGAGCTGTTTTTT. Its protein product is CASSLRLAGDGTAGELFF. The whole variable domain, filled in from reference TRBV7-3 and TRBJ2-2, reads GAGVSQTPSNKVTEKGKYVELRCDPISGHTALYWYRQSLGQGPEFLIYFQGTGAADDSGLPNDRFFAVRPEGSVSTLKIQRTERGDSAVYLCASSLRLAGDGTAGELFFGEGSRLTVL.

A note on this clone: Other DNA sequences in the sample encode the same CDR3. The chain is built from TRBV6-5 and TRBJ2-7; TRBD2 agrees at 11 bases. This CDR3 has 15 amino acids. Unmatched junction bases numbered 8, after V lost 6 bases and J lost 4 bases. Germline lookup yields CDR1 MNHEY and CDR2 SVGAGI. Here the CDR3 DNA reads TGTGCCAGCAGCGGGACTAGCGGAGTCTCATACGAGCAGTACTTC. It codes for CASSGTSGVSYEQYF.

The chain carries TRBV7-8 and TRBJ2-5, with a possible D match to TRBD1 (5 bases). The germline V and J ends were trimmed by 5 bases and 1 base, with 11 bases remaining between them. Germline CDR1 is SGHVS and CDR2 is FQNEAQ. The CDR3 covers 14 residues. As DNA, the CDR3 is TGTGCCAGCAGCACACGGACACGCCAAGAGACCCAGTACTTC. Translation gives CASSTRTRQETQYF.